This T cell receptor beta chain was identified in a study of blood T cell repertoires in COVID-19. Study-wide context: Specimens from acute and convalescent COVID-19 originated in the United States, Italy and Spain. PBMCs, B-cell-depleted T cells, or T cells were the source of the cDNA or gDNA that made up the material.

Original data processing: By means of reference gene primer amplification, nucleated cell counts were estimated. Profiling relied on immunoSEQ multiplex PCR, and the TCRdb table lists in-frame clones only, not all of them. V and J calls and clone size are as listed in that table; D and trimming were resolved from the DNA. The table includes tens of thousands of clones, around 76% detected once. There are 14 residues in the CDR3. Trimming cost V 4 bases and J 5 bases, with 11 bases left between them. In germline, CDR1 is SGHTA, CDR2 FQGNSA. Sequenced input: peripheral blood. The chain links TRBV7-2 to TRBJ1-4, with D possibly being TRBD1 (5 bases). The clonotype comes from a woman of 80 years or more with active or convalescent COVID-19. The CDR3 coding sequence is TGTGCCAGCAGCTCGACAGCCCGAAATGAAAAACTGTTTTTT. Amino acid sequence: CASSSTARNEKLFF.